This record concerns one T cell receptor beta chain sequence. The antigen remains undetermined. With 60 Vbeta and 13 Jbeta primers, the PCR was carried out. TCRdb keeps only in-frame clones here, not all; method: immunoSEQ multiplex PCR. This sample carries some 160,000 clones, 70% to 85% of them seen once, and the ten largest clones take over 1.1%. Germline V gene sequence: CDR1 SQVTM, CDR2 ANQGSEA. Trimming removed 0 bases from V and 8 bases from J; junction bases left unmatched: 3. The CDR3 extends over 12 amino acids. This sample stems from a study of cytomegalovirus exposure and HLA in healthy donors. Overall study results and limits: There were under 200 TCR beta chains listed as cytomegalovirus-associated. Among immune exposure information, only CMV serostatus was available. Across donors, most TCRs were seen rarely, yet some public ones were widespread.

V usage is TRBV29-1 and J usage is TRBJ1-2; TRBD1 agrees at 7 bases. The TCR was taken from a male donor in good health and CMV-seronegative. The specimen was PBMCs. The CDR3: CSVEDGTAGYTF. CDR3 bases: TGCAGCGTTGAAGATGGGACAGCCGGCTACACCTTC.